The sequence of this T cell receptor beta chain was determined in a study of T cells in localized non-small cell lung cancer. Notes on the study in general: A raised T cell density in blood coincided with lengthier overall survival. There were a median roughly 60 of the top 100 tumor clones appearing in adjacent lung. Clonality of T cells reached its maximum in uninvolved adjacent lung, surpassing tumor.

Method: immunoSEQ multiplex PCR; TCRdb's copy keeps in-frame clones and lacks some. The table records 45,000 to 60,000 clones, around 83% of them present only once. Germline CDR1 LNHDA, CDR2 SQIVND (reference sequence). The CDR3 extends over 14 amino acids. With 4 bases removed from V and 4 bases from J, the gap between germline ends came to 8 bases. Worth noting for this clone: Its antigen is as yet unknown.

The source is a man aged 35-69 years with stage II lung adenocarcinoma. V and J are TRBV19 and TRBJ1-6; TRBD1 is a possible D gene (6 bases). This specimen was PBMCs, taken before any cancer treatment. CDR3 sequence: CASSTTGYNSPLHF. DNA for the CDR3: TGTGCCAGTAGTACTACAGGGTATAATTCACCCCTCCACTTT.